This T cell receptor (beta chain) stems from a study of blood T cells in healthy people across ages. General observations from the study: Observed TCR beta diversity per million T cells went down as age went up. This fall followed a roughly linear course with age. Strongly correlated with naive T cell percentage was TCR beta diversity.

As to this clonotype: No antigen is known for it.

The germline CDR1 and CDR2 sequences are SQVTM and ANQGSEA. The J segment lost 5 bases and the V segment lost 4 bases, leaving 17 bases of the junction unmatched. The CDR3 has 17 residues. Total RNA, at least 5.5 micrograms per sample, came from PBMCs. A second PCR, run for about 7 to 11 cycles, used a sample-barcoded 5' primer plus a J-beta primer mix. TCRdb called the 5' RACE reads again in MiXCR, with one record for every CDR3 protein. The sample yields about 1,400,000 distinct CDR3 sequences, 35% to 45% seen once. The rearrangement links TRBV29-1 to TRBJ2-1; 7 positions match TRBD2. Source material: blood. This clonotype was obtained from a woman between 18 and 29 years old in good health. The CDR3 spells CSVVVAGDYSPNNEQFF. In DNA form, the CDR3 reads TGCAGCGTTGTCGTTGCGGGGGACTATTCCCCAAACAATGAGCAGTTCTTC.